A selection of T cell receptor beta chains follows, all from one sample in a study of T cell repertoires in cytomegalovirus infection. No antigen has been assigned to these receptors. TCRdb re-called the reads with MiXCR, one entry per CDR3 protein. The table includes some 920,000 distinct CDR3 sequences, approximately 31% detected once. The sample was cultured CD8+ T cells from PBMCs, taken from culture after CMV antigen stimulation. These receptors all come from a human donor in good health (CMV status not recorded). Some clones in this sample may be carry-over from other donors' samples. The CDR3 runs from the conserved cysteine through the conserved F or W. Each record gives: D gene, clone size, CDR3 length, V gene, J gene, CDR3 protein, CDR3 DNA. A D gene is named only where the DNA matches it firmly. Where a row states a size, it is once, few, many or the class of an expanded clone; other rows omit it.

>TRBD2|-|22|TRBV28|TRBJ2-3
CASSLPSGSGGDTKYQTDTQYF
TGTGCCAGCAGTTTACCCAGTGGTAGCGGGGGGGATACCAAATACCAAACAGATACGCAGTATTTT
>TRBD1|few|14|TRBV27|TRBJ1-2
CASGPDRDWGGYTF
TGTGCCAGCGGACCGGACAGGGACTGGGGAGGCTACACCTTC
>-|-|12|TRBV7-9|TRBJ2-1
CASSFSGTEEFF
TGTGCCAGCAGCTTTTCCGGTACCGAGGAGTTCTTC
>-|-|14|TRBV11-2|TRBJ1-1
CASSFWAANTEAFF
TGTGCCAGCAGCTTTTGGGCAGCAAACACTGAAGCTTTCTTT
>-|-|17|TRBV20-1|TRBJ1-3
CSARDLIMRDSGNTIYF
TGCAGTGCTAGAGATCTCATTATGAGAGACTCTGGAAACACCATATATTTT
>-|few|13|TRBV7-6|TRBJ1-5
CASSSEVGQPQHF
TGTGCCAGCAGCTCAGAAGTGGGACAGCCCCAGCATTTT
>-|few|18|TRBV9|TRBJ1-1
CASSHSVAPQSPNTEAFF
TGTGCCAGCAGCCATAGTGTAGCCCCCCAAAGCCCGAACACTGAAGCTTTCTTT
>-|-|13|TRBV7-9|TRBJ2-2
CAKQEGRHGELFF
TGTGCCAAACAGGAGGGGAGGCACGGGGAGCTGTTTTTT
>-|many|15|TRBV7-2|TRBJ1-1
CASSNWGGAETEAFF
TGTGCCAGCAGCAACTGGGGAGGGGCTGAAACTGAAGCTTTCTTT
>TRBD1|once|15|TRBV4-2|TRBJ1-2
CASSQGQGPGDGYTF
TGTGCCAGCAGCCAAGGACAGGGTCCGGGTGATGGCTACACCTTC
>-|-|17|TRBV6-6|TRBJ2-1
CASSYSRASDSYNEQFF
TGTGCCAGCAGTTACTCTCGGGCTAGCGACTCCTACAATGAGCAGTTCTTC
>TRBD1|many|14|TRBV7-3|TRBJ2-1
CASSADRASSEQFF
TGTGCCAGCAGCGCGGACAGGGCCTCCAGTGAGCAGTTCTTC
>TRBD1|few|15|TRBV6-1|TRBJ2-3
CATSLRAGGVDTQYF
TGTGCCACCTCCCTCAGGGCAGGGGGCGTAGATACGCAGTATTTT
>TRBD1|-|12|TRBV7-9|TRBJ2-1
CASSRTGGEQFF
TGTGCCAGCAGCCGTACAGGGGGTGAGCAGTTCTTC
>-|few|11|TRBV24-1|TRBJ1-3
CATSSGNTIYF
TGTGCCACCAGTTCCGGAAACACCATATATTTT
>-|few|11|TRBV7-9|TRBJ1-2
CASRDKYGYTF
TGTGCCAGCAGGGACAAATATGGCTACACCTTC
>-|-|16|TRBV4-3|TRBJ1-5
CASSQDRSLGHQPQHF
TGCGCCAGCAGCCAAGATCGAAGCTTAGGGCATCAGCCCCAGCATTTT
>-|-|16|TRBV20-1|TRBJ2-1
CSATSPGHFAYNEQFF
TGCAGTGCTACCTCCCCGGGACATTTCGCGTACAATGAGCAGTTCTTC
>-|-|13|TRBV6-2/TRBV6-3|TRBJ2-7
CASSYPPEYEQYF
TGTGCCAGCAGTTACCCCCCGGAATACGAGCAGTACTTC
>-|few|15|TRBV12-3/TRBV12-4|TRBJ1-2
CASSLLGPRNYGYTF
TGTGCCAGCAGTTTACTCGGGCCACGAAACTATGGCTACACCTTC
>-|-|16|TRBV6-6|TRBJ1-5
CASSYGPREANQPQHF
TGTGCCAGCAGTTATGGGCCAAGGGAGGCGAATCAGCCCCAGCATTTT
>TRBD2|few|12|TRBV2|TRBJ2-1
CASRGGRGLEFF
TGTGCCAGCAGGGGGGGGAGGGGTCTGGAGTTCTTC
>-|many|16|TRBV7-2|TRBJ1-5
CASSSTSKGPNQPQHF
TGTGCCAGCAGCTCGACCAGCAAGGGGCCGAATCAGCCCCAGCATTTT
>-|once|14|TRBV12-3/TRBV12-4|TRBJ2-7
CASSFFGFSYEQYF
TGTGCCAGCAGTTTTTTCGGGTTTTCCTACGAGCAGTACTTC
>-|-|15|TRBV24-1|TRBJ2-1
CATSAAASSYNEQFF
TGTGCCACCAGTGCTGCAGCGAGCTCCTACAATGAGCAGTTCTTC
>-|-|13|TRBV6-5|TRBJ1-6
CASSQVTNSPLHF
TGTGCCAGCAGTCAGGTGACAAATTCACCCCTCCACTTT
>-|-|16|TRBV14|TRBJ1-1
CASSQYPRSGDTEAFF
TGTGCCAGCAGCCAATACCCAAGGTCGGGGGACACTGAAGCTTTCTTT
>-|few|16|TRBV4-2|TRBJ2-5
CASSQVSKGNQETQYF
TGTGCCAGCAGCCAAGTATCTAAGGGGAACCAAGAGACCCAGTACTTC
>-|many|15|TRBV7-6|TRBJ1-4
CASSLETATNEKLFF
TGTGCCAGCAGCTTAGAGACTGCAACTAATGAAAAACTGTTTTTT
>-|-|17|TRBV5-4|TRBJ2-5
CASSLRHEQGFLETQYF
TGTGCCAGCAGCCTCCGGCATGAGCAGGGGTTTTTGGAGACCCAGTACTTC
>-|few|14|TRBV27|TRBJ2-1
CASSLQTARNEQFF
TGTGCCAGCAGTTTGCAGACCGCAAGAAATGAGCAGTTCTTC
>TRBD1|-|18|TRBV12-3/TRBV12-4|TRBJ1-4
CASRFATGERRTNEKLFF
TGTGCCAGCAGGTTTGCCACAGGGGAAAGGCGAACTAATGAAAAACTGTTTTTT
>-|-|16|TRBV7-3|TRBJ2-3
CASSATGIPSTDTQYF
TGTGCCAGCAGCGCTACAGGGATTCCGAGCACAGATACGCAGTATTTT
>-|few|15|TRBV6-5|TRBJ2-2
CASSYEVPRTGELFF
TGTGCCAGCAGTTACGAGGTCCCCCGGACCGGGGAGCTGTTTTTT
>-|few|16|TRBV3-1|TRBJ2-3
CASSQEYLAPTDTQYF
TGTGCCAGCAGCCAAGAGTACCTAGCTCCGACAGATACGCAGTATTTT
>TRBD1|-|15|TRBV4-1|TRBJ2-1
CASSSRDRGFDEQFF
TGCGCCAGCAGCTCGCGGGACAGGGGCTTCGATGAGCAGTTCTTC
>-|many|16|TRBV7-9|TRBJ2-2
CASSWPPGEATGELFF
TGTGCCAGCAGCTGGCCTCCCGGTGAGGCGACCGGGGAGCTGTTTTTT
>-|many|13|TRBV7-6|TRBJ1-1
CASSLEQITEAFF
TGTGCCAGCAGCTTAGAACAGATCACTGAAGCTTTCTTT